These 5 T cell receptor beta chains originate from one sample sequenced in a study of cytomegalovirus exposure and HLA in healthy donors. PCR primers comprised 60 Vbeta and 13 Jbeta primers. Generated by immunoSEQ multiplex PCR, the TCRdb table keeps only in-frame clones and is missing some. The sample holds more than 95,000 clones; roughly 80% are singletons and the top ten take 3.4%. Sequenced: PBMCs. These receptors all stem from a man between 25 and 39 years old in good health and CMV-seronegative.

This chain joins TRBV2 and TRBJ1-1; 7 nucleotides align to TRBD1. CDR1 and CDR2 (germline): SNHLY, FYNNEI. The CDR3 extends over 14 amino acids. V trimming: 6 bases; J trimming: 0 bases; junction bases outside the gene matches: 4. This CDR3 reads CASSLTGVNTEAFF. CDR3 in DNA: TGTGCCAGCAGCCTTACAGGGGTGAACACTGAAGCTTTCTTT. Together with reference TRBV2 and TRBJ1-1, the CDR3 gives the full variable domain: EPEVTQTPSHQVTQMGQEVILRCVPISNHLYFYWYRQILGQKVEFLVSFYNNEISEKSEIFDDQFSVERPDGSNFTLKIRSTKLEDSAMYFCASSLTGVNTEAFFGQGTRLTVV.

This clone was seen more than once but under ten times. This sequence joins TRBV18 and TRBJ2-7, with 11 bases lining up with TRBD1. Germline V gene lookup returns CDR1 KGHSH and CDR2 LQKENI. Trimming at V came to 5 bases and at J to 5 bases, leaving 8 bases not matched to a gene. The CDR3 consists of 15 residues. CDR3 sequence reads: CASSINRDRGDEQYF. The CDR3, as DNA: TGTGCCAGCTCAATCAACCGGGACAGGGGGGACGAGCAGTACTTC.

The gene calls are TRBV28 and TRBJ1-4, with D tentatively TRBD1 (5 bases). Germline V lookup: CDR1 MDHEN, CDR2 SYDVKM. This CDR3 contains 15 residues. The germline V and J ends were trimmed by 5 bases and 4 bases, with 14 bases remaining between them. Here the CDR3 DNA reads TGTGCCAGCAGTCCGACGGGACTCCTTAATGAAAAACTGTTTTTT. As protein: CASSPTGLLNEKLFF.

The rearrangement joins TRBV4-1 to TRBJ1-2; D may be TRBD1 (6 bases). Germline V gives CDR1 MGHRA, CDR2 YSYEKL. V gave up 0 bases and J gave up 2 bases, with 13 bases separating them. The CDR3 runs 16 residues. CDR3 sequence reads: CASSQEGRGANYGYTF. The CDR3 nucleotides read TGCGCCAGCAGCCAAGAGGGGCGGGGGGCAAACTATGGCTACACCTTC.

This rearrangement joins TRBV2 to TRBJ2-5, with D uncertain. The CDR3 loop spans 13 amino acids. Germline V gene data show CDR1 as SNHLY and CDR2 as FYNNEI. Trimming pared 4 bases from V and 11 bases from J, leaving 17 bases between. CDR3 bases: TGTGCCAGCAGTGTTACTACTCGCGGAGAGCAGTACTTC. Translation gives CASSVTTRGEQYF.